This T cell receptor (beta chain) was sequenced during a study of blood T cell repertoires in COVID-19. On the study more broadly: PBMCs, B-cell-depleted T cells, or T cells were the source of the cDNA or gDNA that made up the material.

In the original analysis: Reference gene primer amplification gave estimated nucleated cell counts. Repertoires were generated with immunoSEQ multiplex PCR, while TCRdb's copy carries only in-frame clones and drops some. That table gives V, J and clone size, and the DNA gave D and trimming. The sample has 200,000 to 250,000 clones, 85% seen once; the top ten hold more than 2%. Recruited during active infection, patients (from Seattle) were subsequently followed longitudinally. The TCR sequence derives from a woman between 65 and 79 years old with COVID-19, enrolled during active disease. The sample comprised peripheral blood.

The CDR3 loop reads CASSPRDSDYGYTF. CDR3 nucleotide sequence: TGTGCCAGCAGCCCCCGGGACTCGGACTATGGCTACACCTTC. This sequence joins TRBV6-4 and TRBJ1-2, with D maybe TRBD1 (5 bases). The V and J ends lost 6 bases and 3 bases respectively, with 14 bases between them. Germline CDR1 and CDR2: MRHNA and SNTAGT. This CDR3 is 14 amino acids long.